This is a list of T cell receptor beta chains from one sample in a study of blood T cell repertoires in COVID-19. TCRdb's copy holds only in-frame clones and misses some; the assay was immunoSEQ multiplex PCR. The table shows fewer than 350,000 clones, with 75% to 90% occurring only once. Sequenced sample: PBMCs or T cells enriched from blood (not recorded which). All receptors derive from a woman aged 45-60 years who had recovered from COVID-19. The CDR3 runs from the conserved cysteine through the conserved F or W. The D gene is left open where the match is weak. Only part of the rows carry a size: once, few, many, or a class if the clone is expanded.

TRBJ1-2,.,.,TRBV27,TGTGCCAGCAGTGGGGGACATACACCTTGGTATGGCTACACCTTC,CASSGGHTPWYGYTF
TRBJ2-5,.,TRBD1,TRBV4-2,TGTGCCAGCAGCTCGACAGGGGTAGAGACCCAGTACTTC,CASSSTGVETQYF
TRBJ2-3,.,.,TRBV10-1,TGCGCCAGCAGTGAGTCGTTTGGGGGCCTAAACACAGATACGCAGTATTTT,CASSESFGGLNTDTQYF
TRBJ2-1,.,TRBD2,TRBV28,TGTGCCAGCATTAGACTAGCGGGGGCCCCCTGGGATGAGCAGTTCTTC,CASIRLAGAPWDEQFF
TRBJ2-7,.,.,TRBV4-3,TGCGCCAGCAGCCAAATTCAGGGGTTCTCCTACGAGCAGTACTTC,CASSQIQGFSYEQYF
TRBJ1-2,.,TRBD1,TRBV6-5,TGTGCCAGCAGTCCGGACAGGGGATTCGTTGGCTACACCTTC,CASSPDRGFVGYTF
TRBJ2-1,.,.,TRBV2,TGTGCCAGCAGTGAAGAAATCGTGGCAGGCCATGAGCAGTTCTTC,CASSEEIVAGHEQFF
TRBJ2-3,.,.,TRBV19,TGTGCCAGTAGTTCCGGGGGTATATCTATTCCAATCACAGATACGCAGTATTTT,CASSSGGISIPITDTQYF
TRBJ2-1,.,TRBD2,TRBV7-2,TGTGCCAGCAGCTTATCGGGACTAGCGGGAGACGAGCAGTTCTTC,CASSLSGLAGDEQFF
TRBJ1-6,once,TRBD1,TRBV25-1,TGTGCCAGCAGTGAAAGGACAGGGGGCTTTTCACCCCTCCACTTT,CASSERTGGFSPLHF
TRBJ1-3,.,.,TRBV10-3,TGTGCCACTGGGGAGTGGTCTCCTGGAAACACCATATATTTT,CATGEWSPGNTIYF
TRBJ2-5,.,TRBD1,TRBV4-2,TGTGCCAGCAGCCAGGGTGGTACAGGGGGCGTAGAGACCCAGTACTTC,CASSQGGTGGVETQYF
TRBJ1-5,once,.,TRBV6-4,TGTGCCAGCAGAGCGAACCAGGGGATTGATCAGCCCCAGCATTTT,CASRANQGIDQPQHF
TRBJ1-1,.,TRBD1,TRBV30,TGTGCCTGGGACACAGGGGGGGGAAGCACTGAAGCTTTCTTT,CAWDTGGGSTEAFF
TRBJ1-3,.,.,TRBV13,TGTGCCAGCAGAATGGGCGGGGGGCGCAGAGGGGACACCATATATTTT,CASRMGGGRRGDTIYF
TRBJ1-2,.,TRBD1,TRBV5-1,TGCGCCAGCGGGGCGACAGGGAATGGCTACACCTTC,CASGATGNGYTF
TRBJ2-7,.,.,TRBV6-2/TRBV6-3,TGTGCCAGCAGTTACCCCATGTACGAGCAGTACTTC,CASSYPMYEQYF
TRBJ2-7,.,.,TRBV18,TGTGCCAGCTCACCACGACAGGCCTCGGAGCAGTACTTC,CASSPRQASEQYF
TRBJ1-4,.,TRBD1,TRBV5-6,TGTGCCAGCAGCGTCGGACAGGCCAAGGGAAAACTGTTTTTT,CASSVGQAKGKLFF
TRBJ1-4,.,.,TRBV4-1,TGCGCCAGCAGCCTTAGGGTAGGGGCAACTAATGAAAAACTGTTTTTT,CASSLRVGATNEKLFF
TRBJ2-3,.,.,TRBV7-9,TGTGCCAGCAGCTTACTGAGCACAGATACGCAGTATTTT,CASSLLSTDTQYF
TRBJ1-2,few,.,TRBV12-3/TRBV12-4,TGTGCCAGCAGTCGGGGGAACTATGGCTACACCTTC,CASSRGNYGYTF
TRBJ1-4,.,TRBD1,TRBV7-9,TGTGCCAGCAGCATTACAGGGGTTTCTACTAATGAAAAACTGTTTTTT,CASSITGVSTNEKLFF
TRBJ2-1,.,.,TRBV19,TGTGCCAGTACGAATCTCCGGGAGCAGTTCTTC,CASTNLREQFF
TRBJ1-5,.,.,TRBV7-2,TGTGCCAGCAGCTTAGACCCAGGGCGGAATCAGCCCCAGCATTTT,CASSLDPGRNQPQHF
TRBJ2-7,few,.,TRBV7-8,TGTGCCAGCAGCTTACGTCGGGGTGACTACGAGCAGTACTTC,CASSLRRGDYEQYF
TRBJ1-5,.,TRBD1,TRBV5-1,TGCGCCAGCAGCGAGACAGGGTTCCAGCCCCAGCATTTT,CASSETGFQPQHF
TRBJ2-1,.,TRBD2,TRBV5-8,TGTGCCAGCAGCAGGGGTCGGCTAGCGGGGGGGAATGAGCAGTTCTTC,CASSRGRLAGGNEQFF
TRBJ2-5,.,.,TRBV28,TGTGCCAGCAGCAGATTGGACAAAGAGGTAGAAGAGACCCAGTACTTC,CASSRLDKEVEETQYF
TRBJ1-1,.,.,TRBV27,TGTGCCAGCAGGTGGACAGCGCGCACTGAAGCTTTCTTT,CASRWTARTEAFF
TRBJ2-5,.,TRBD2,TRBV9,TGTGCCAGCAGCACCATAGCGGGGGGGCAAGAGACCCAGTACTTC,CASSTIAGGQETQYF
TRBJ1-6,.,.,TRBV27,TGTGCCAGCAGTTTAACCGAGTCCTCACCCCTCCACTTT,CASSLTESSPLHF
TRBJ2-1,.,TRBD2,TRBV29-1,TGCAGCGGCGCGGGAGTTTCCTACAATGAGCAGTTCTTC,CSGAGVSYNEQFF
TRBJ2-4,.,.,TRBV5-1,TGCGCCAGCAGCTTGGAGCGGCAAGAGGCCAAAAACATTCAGTACTTC,CASSLERQEAKNIQYF
TRBJ2-3,.,TRBD2,TRBV5-1,TGCGCCAGCAGCAAAGACTTTAGCGGGGGTGATTTAGATACGCAGTATTTT,CASSKDFSGGDLDTQYF
TRBJ1-4,.,TRBD1,TRBV5-6,TGTGCCAGCAGCGAATCTACAGGGGTACCGCGTTTGGAAAAACTGTTTTTT,CASSESTGVPRLEKLFF
TRBJ1-1,.,TRBD1,TRBV12-3/TRBV12-4,TGTGCCAGCAGTTTCACCGGGACAGAGGGAGCTTTCTTT,CASSFTGTEGAFF
TRBJ1-4,few,.,TRBV29-1,TGCAGCGCAACCGGACAAATTAATGAAAAACTGTTTTTT,CSATGQINEKLFF
TRBJ1-4,.,.,TRBV3-1/TRBV3-2,TGTGCCAGCAGCCCTCTCAAATCGACTCTGGAGGGCGAAAAACTGTTTTTT,CASSPLKSTLEGEKLFF
TRBJ2-1,once,TRBD2,TRBV30,TGTGCCCTTGGACTAGCGGGAGTAATTGAGCAGTTCTTC,CALGLAGVIEQFF
TRBJ1-2,.,.,TRBV18,TGTGCCAGCTCACCGAGTTCTCCCTATGGCTACACCTTC,CASSPSSPYGYTF
TRBJ2-2,.,TRBD1,TRBV28,TGTGCCAGCAGTTTAGCGCCAGGGGGCCCGAACACCGGGGAGCTGTTTTTT,CASSLAPGGPNTGELFF
TRBJ2-5,.,.,TRBV7-2,TGTGCCAGCAGCCAAGACAGGAGAGAGACCCAGTACTTC,CASSQDRRETQYF
TRBJ1-4,few,.,TRBV5-5,TGTGCCAGCAGCTTGGACTGGGGGCCAGGACGGCTGTTTTTT,CASSLDWGPGRLFF
TRBJ2-6,.,.,TRBV27,TGTGCCAGCAGTCACGCAGGGTCTGGGGCCAACGTCCTGACTTTC,CASSHAGSGANVLTF
TRBJ1-5,.,TRBD1,TRBV5-1,TGCGCCAGCAGCTCGGGACAGGACAATCAGCCCCAGCATTTT,CASSSGQDNQPQHF
TRBJ1-1,.,.,TRBV20-1,TGCAGTGCTAGTCCCCCAGGGAACACTGAAGCTTTCTTT,CSASPPGNTEAFF
TRBJ2-1,.,TRBD1,TRBV5-4,TGTGCCAGCAGCGTTAAGTGGACAGGGGGATACAATGAGCAGTTCTTC,CASSVKWTGGYNEQFF
TRBJ1-5,.,.,TRBV30,TGTGCCTGGAGACCCCCAGGGGCAGGGCCCCAGCATTTT,CAWRPPGAGPQHF
TRBJ1-3,.,TRBD1,TRBV30,TGTGCCGGCAACAGGGGAGCCGGAAACACCATATATTTT,CAGNRGAGNTIYF
TRBJ1-5,.,TRBD1,TRBV5-6,TGTGCCAGCAGCTTGGGACAGGGCCCCCAGCATTTT,CASSLGQGPQHF
TRBJ2-1,once,.,TRBV9,TGTGCCAGCAGCGTATCGGGAATCATCGGGAATGAGCAGTTCTTC,CASSVSGIIGNEQFF